This is a list of T cell receptor beta chains from one sample in a study of human T cells and chemical hapten exposure. TCRdb re-derived calls from the RACE reads in MiXCR, one entry per CDR3 protein. Among 60,000 to 70,000 distinct CDR3 sequences, approximately 10% were seen once, and the ten largest hold about 5%. Material: whole blood, obtained in connection with sensitization to the hapten diphenylcyclopropenone (DPC). These receptors originate from a woman between 50 and 59 years old with alopecia areata. Some clones in this sample may be carry-over from other donors' samples. Each CDR3 is given with its conserved first and last residue. A D gene is named only where the DNA matches it firmly. Only part of the rows carry a size: once, few, many, or a class if the clone is expanded.

abundance	v_gene	j_gene	d_gene	len	CDR3nt	CDR3aa
-	TRBV5-1	TRBJ2-1	-	13	TGCGCCAGCAGCTGGGGAACCCTGGATGAGCAGTTCTTC	CASSWGTLDEQFF
many	TRBV20-1	TRBJ1-4	-	13	TGCAGTGGCCGGGAGTCAACTAATGAAAAACTGTTTTTT	CSGRESTNEKLFF
many	TRBV11-2	TRBJ2-3	-	15	TGTGCCAGCAGCTTAGCGGTGCTTAGCACAGATACGCAGTATTTT	CASSLAVLSTDTQYF
many	TRBV2	TRBJ1-2	-	13	TGTGCCAGCTCACCCCAGGAGGGCTATGGCTACACCTTC	CASSPQEGYGYTF
few	TRBV20-1	TRBJ1-1	TRBD1	16	TGCAGTGCTAGCCGGACAGGGGCGCAGGGGAACACTGAAGCTTTCTTT	CSASRTGAQGNTEAFF
few	TRBV4-3	TRBJ1-1	-	17	TGCGCCAGCAGCCAAGGTTCCCAACCCCGTAGGGGCACTGAAGCTTTCTTT	CASSQGSQPRRGTEAFF
many	TRBV28	TRBJ2-6	-	23	TGTGCCAGCAGTCCAGCTACCGCAATCCGGGACATAGCGGCCCGCTCTGGGGCCAACGTCCTGACTTTC	CASSPATAIRDIAARSGANVLTF
-	TRBV7-3	TRBJ1-1	-	13	TGTGCCAGCAGCTCCCCGTTACGAACTGAAGCTTTCTTT	CASSSPLRTEAFF
-	TRBV7-6	TRBJ1-3	-	15	TGTGCCAGCAGCCTGTCGCAGAGTTCTGGAAACACCATATATTTT	CASSLSQSSGNTIYF
-	TRBV18	TRBJ2-1	-	15	TGTGCCAGCTCACCAGACGGAATCTCCTACAATGAGCAGTTCTTC	CASSPDGISYNEQFF